Listed below are T cell receptor beta chains from one sample, sequenced in a study of T-cell memory formation after mild COVID-19. TCRdb redid the calling of the 5' RACE reads with MiXCR, one entry per CDR3 protein. Of 300,000 to 350,000 distinct CDR3 sequences listed, 14% were seen once; the top ten hold roughly a fifth. Material for sequencing was PBMCs or a T cell subset sorted from them (not recorded which). The receptors come from a man aged 18 to 30 who had mild COVID-19 (a few samples of this study predate the infection). Cell type and time point are not known. Each CDR3 is given with its conserved first and last residue. Each record gives: clone size, J gene, V gene, D gene, CDR3 protein. D genes are given only for firm matches. Size is stated for part of the rows, as once, few or many counts, or as a class when the clone is expanded.

few TRBJ1-1 TRBV28 . CASRRGGPWTHRSAEAFF
. TRBJ1-5 TRBV10-3 . CAISEGGPNQPQHF
once TRBJ2-7 TRBV20-1 TRBD1 CSARGDRGSYEQYF
. TRBJ2-5 TRBV5-1 . CASSLTGPRETQYF
. TRBJ2-1 TRBV4-3 TRBD2 CASSQAWTSGGAGSYNEQFF
few TRBJ2-1 TRBV5-1 . CASSLAGGARNEQFF
few TRBJ2-7 TRBV27 TRBD1 CASRPGQVYEQYF
few TRBJ1-2 TRBV12-3/TRBV12-4 TRBD1 CASSPTDRGEGYTF
many TRBJ2-1 TRBV6-4 . CASSLTGTNNEQFF
few TRBJ1-5 TRBV5-4 . CASSLITGNQPQHF
few TRBJ2-1 TRBV6-2/TRBV6-3 TRBD2 CASSTTPPSGGASEQFF
. TRBJ2-2 TRBV7-9 TRBD1 CAETGQGNTGELFF
few TRBJ2-5 TRBV4-3 TRBD1 CASSQEGGTGETQYF
few TRBJ1-2 TRBV9 . CASSVGAPSNYGYTF
many TRBJ2-2 TRBV24-1 . CATSDTFYAGSTGELFF
once TRBJ2-1 TRBV7-2 TRBD2 CARSPQGTSGGRYNEQFF
few TRBJ2-5 TRBV20-1 . CSALGQETQYF
few TRBJ2-7 TRBV18 TRBD2 CASSPLAGETYEQYF
few TRBJ1-6 TRBV20-1 . CSARTFGPPSPLHF
. TRBJ2-5 TRBV5-1 TRBD1 CASRTGTGDETQYF
few TRBJ2-2 TRBV7-2 . CASSLVWATTGELFF
few TRBJ1-5 TRBV20-1 . CSASRHEGNQPQHF
. TRBJ2-1 TRBV5-1 . CASSLRTRDEQFF
few TRBJ1-1 TRBV11-2 . CASSPRVARVEAFF
. TRBJ1-1 TRBV19 . CATDSLNTEAFF
. TRBJ1-2 TRBV15 . CATSSTVWGRADYGYTF
few TRBJ2-1 TRBV20-1 TRBD2 CSARVSASGVYNEQFF
few TRBJ2-4 TRBV27 . CASSLTRPLAKNIQYF
many TRBJ2-7 TRBV4-3 . CASSAQTSFEQYF
. TRBJ1-4 TRBV29-1 . CSAGQGEKLFF
. TRBJ1-1 TRBV12-3/TRBV12-4 . CASTSEGRTEAFF
few TRBJ1-2 TRBV9 . CASSEVRGSYGYTF
few TRBJ2-3 TRBV7-3 . CASSGPLGTDTQYF
few TRBJ2-7 TRBV4-1 . CASSQPTSSYEQYF
. TRBJ2-2 TRBV4-1 . CASRHSETGELFF
. TRBJ1-3 TRBV7-9 . CASSLTAGSGNTIYF
few TRBJ1-1 TRBV5-1 . CASSFGGYGNTEAFF
few TRBJ2-2 TRBV20-1 . CSAHNDGGTDTGELFF
. TRBJ2-1 TRBV5-1 TRBD2 CASSLPSGGADEQFF
. TRBJ2-3 TRBV6-2/TRBV6-3 . CASSGRLKGPVSQYF
many TRBJ2-7 TRBV5-1 . CASRTALYSYEQYF
. TRBJ1-1 TRBV9 . CASSAGEEMNTEAFF
. TRBJ1-1 TRBV7-2 . CASSLALWEVRTEAFF
few TRBJ2-7 TRBV4-2 . CASSQDAWVGDGPYEQYF
many TRBJ2-3 TRBV4-1 TRBD1 CASSHVRTGGDTDTQYF
. TRBJ2-7 TRBV10-1 . CASSGTGVTEQYF
few TRBJ2-3 TRBV5-1 . CASSVSPDTQYF
. TRBJ2-3 TRBV9 TRBD2 CASSVRLAGVWGPDTQYF
. TRBJ2-7 TRBV10-3 . CDTGVPREQYF
few TRBJ1-6 TRBV12-3/TRBV12-4 TRBD1 CASSSTTGGDNSPLHF